The subject of this entry is one T cell receptor beta chain. Its antigen is undetermined. Clones were sequenced by immunoSEQ multiplex PCR, and TCRdb holds only the in-frame ones, with some missing. The sample records 35,000 to 55,000 clones, 81% being singletons. The germline V and J ends were trimmed by 4 bases and 0 bases, with 12 bases remaining between them. The CDR3 has 15 residues. The germline V gene encodes CDR1 MDHEN and CDR2 SYDVKM. Indicated time point: week 35, safety follow-up. The content of each vaccine dose was 300 ug of mutant IDH1 20-mer peptide, and topical imiquimod accompanied it. This sample is drawn from a study of a mutant IDH1 vaccine in newly diagnosed glioma.

The chain links TRBV28 to TRBJ1-1, with D possibly being TRBD1 (6 bases). The sequencing used PBMCs, collected from a glioma patient whose treatment included an IDH1 peptide vaccine. This clonotype originated in a woman aged 40-49 years with glioma. Some clones in this sample may be carry-over from other donors' samples. CDR3 DNA: TGTGCCAGCAGTTCTTACAGGGACATGAACACTGAAGCTTTCTTT. Translating gives CASSSYRDMNTEAFF.